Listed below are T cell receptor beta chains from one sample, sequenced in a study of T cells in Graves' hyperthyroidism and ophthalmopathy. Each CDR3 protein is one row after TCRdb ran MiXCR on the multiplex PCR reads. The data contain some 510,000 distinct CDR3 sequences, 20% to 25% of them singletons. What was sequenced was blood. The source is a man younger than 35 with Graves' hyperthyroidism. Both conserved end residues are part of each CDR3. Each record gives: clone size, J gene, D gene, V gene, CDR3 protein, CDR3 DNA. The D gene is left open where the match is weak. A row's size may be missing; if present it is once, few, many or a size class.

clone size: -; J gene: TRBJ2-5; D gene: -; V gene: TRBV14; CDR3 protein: CASSQDLAGETQYF; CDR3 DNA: TGTGCCAGCAGCCAAGATCTGGCGGGAGAGACCCAGTACTTC
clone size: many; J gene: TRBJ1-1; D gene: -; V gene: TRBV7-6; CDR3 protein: CASSLAPTEAFF; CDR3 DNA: TGTGCCAGCAGCTTAGCGCCGACTGAAGCTTTCTTT
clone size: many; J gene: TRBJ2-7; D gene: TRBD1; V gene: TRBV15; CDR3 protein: CATSRRQGGSSYEQYF; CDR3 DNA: TGTGCCACCAGCAGGAGACAGGGGGGAAGCTCCTACGAGCAGTACTTC
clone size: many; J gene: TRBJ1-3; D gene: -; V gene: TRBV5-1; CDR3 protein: CASSRARDGSGNTIYF; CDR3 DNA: TGCGCCAGCAGCCGAGCCCGGGACGGCTCTGGAAACACCATATATTTT
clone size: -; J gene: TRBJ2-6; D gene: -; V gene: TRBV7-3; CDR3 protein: CASSAQAGANVLTF; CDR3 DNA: TGTGCCAGCAGCGCCCAGGCGGGGGCCAACGTCCTGACTTTC
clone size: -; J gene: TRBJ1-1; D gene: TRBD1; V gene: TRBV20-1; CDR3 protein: CSARDGGQMNTEAFF; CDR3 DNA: TGCAGTGCTAGAGATGGGGGACAGATGAACACTGAAGCTTTCTTT
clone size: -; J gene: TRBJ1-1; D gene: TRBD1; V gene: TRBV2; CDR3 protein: CASSGGTGVTEAFF; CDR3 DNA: TGTGCCAGCAGTGGCGGGACAGGAGTCACTGAAGCTTTCTTT
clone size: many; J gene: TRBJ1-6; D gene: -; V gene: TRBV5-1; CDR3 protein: CASSLDIGHGQGSPLHF; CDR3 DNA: TGCGCCAGCAGCTTAGATATCGGTCACGGCCAGGGTTCACCCCTCCACTTT
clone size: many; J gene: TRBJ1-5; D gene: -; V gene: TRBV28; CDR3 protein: CASSLKQPQHF; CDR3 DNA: TGTGCCAGCAGTTTAAAACAGCCCCAGCATTTT
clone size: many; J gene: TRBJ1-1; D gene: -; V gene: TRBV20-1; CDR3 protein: CSATDSMNTEAFF; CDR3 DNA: TGCAGTGCTACGGACAGCATGAACACTGAAGCTTTCTTT
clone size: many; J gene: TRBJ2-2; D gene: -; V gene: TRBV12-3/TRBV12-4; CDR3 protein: CASSLRDKNTGELFF; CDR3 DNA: TGTGCCAGCAGTTTACGGGACAAGAACACCGGGGAGCTGTTTTTT
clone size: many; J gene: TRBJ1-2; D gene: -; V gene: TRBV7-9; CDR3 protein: CASSLVAPGGTF; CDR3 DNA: TGTGCCAGCAGCTTAGTGGCCCCCGGGGGCACCTTC
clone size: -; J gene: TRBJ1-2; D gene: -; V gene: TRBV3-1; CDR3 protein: CASSPRQAHGYTF; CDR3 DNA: TGTGCCAGCAGCCCTAGACAGGCTCATGGCTACACCTTT
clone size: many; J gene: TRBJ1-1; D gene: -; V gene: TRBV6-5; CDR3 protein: CASSYANRNTEAFF; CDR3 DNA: TGTGCCAGCAGTTACGCGAACAGAAACACTGAAGCTTTCTTT
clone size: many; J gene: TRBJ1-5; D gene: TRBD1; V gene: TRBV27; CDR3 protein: CASRATRQGDYQPQHF; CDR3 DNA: TGTGCCAGCAGAGCCACACGCCAGGGGGACTATCAGCCCCAGCATTTT
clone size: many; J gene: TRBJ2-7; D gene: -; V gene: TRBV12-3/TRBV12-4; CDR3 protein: CASSLGGKEQYF; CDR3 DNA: TGTGCCAGCAGTTTAGGGGGCAAGGAGCAGTACTTC
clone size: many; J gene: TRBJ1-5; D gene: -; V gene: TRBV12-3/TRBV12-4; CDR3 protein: CASSLGGRVNQPQHF; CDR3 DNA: TGTGCCAGCAGTTTAGGGGGCAGGGTCAATCAGCCCCAGCATTTT
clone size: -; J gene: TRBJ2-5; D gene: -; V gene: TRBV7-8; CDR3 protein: CASSAFWGARTKETQYF; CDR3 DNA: TGTGCCAGCAGCGCCTTTTGGGGCGCACGTACTAAAGAGACCCAGTACTTC
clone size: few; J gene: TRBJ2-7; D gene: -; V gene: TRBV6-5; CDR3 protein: CASSYSGWEGWSEQYF; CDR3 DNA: TGTGCCAGCAGTTACTCGGGATGGGAAGGTTGGTCCGAGCAGTACTTC
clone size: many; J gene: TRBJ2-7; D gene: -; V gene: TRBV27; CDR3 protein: CASSLRATYEQYF; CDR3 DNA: TGTGCCAGCAGTTTACGTGCAACCTACGAGCAGTACTTC
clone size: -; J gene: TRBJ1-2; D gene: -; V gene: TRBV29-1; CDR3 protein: CSVGRTDYGYTF; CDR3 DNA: TGCAGCGTTGGACGGACGGACTATGGCTACACCTTC
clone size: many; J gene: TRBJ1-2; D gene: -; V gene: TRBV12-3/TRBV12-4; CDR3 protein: CASSPDRKYGYTF; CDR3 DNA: TGTGCCAGCAGTCCCGACAGGAAATATGGCTACACCTTC
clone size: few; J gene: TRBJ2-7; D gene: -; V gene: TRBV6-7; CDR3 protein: CASSPGGSPWF; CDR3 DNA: TGTGCCAGCAGTCCGGGGGGCAGTCCTTGGTTC
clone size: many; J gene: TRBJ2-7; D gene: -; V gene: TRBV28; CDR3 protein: CASSSGDLREQYF; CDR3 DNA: TGTGCCAGCAGCTCCGGGGATCTCCGGGAGCAGTACTTC
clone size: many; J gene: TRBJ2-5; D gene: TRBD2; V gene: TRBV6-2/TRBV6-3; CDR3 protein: CASSERGGLPETQYF; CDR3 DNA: TGTGCCAGCAGCGAACGCGGGGGGCTTCCAGAGACCCAGTACTTC
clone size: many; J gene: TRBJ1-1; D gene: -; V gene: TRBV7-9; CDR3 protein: CASSRGWNTEAFF; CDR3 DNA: TGTGCCAGCAGCCGTGGATGGAACACTGAAGCTTTCTTT
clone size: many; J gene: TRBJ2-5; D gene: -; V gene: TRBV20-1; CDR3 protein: CSARTSPGTETQYF; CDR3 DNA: TGCAGTGCTCGTACTAGCCCAGGGACGGAGACCCAGTACTTC
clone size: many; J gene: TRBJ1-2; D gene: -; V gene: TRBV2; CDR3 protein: CASSDMDGVYGYTF; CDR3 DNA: TGTGCCAGCAGTGATATGGACGGGGTCTATGGCTACACCTTC
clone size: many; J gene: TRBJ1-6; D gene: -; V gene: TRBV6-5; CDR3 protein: CASSYLGAGSPLHF; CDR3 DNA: TGTGCCAGCAGTTACCTGGGGGCCGGTTCACCCCTCCACTTT
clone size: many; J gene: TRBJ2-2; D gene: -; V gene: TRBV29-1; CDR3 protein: CSGWVGNTGELFF; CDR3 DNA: TGCAGCGGGTGGGTCGGAAACACCGGGGAGCTGTTTTTT
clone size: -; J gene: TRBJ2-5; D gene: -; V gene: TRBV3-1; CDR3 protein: CASSQPPGRAGTQYF; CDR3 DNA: TGTGCCAGCAGCCAACCTCCGGGCCGAGCAGGGACCCAGTACTTC
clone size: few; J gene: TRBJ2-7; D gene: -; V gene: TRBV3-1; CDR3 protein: CASSQELSMYEQYF; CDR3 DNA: TGTGCCAGCAGCCAAGAGCTATCCATGTACGAGCAGTACTTC
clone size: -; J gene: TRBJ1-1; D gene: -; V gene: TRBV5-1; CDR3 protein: CASTPSRGNTEAFF; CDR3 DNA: TGCGCCAGCACCCCATCCAGGGGAAACACTGAAGCTTTCTTT
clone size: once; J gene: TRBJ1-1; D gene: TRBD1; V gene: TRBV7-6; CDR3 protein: CASSRLGQTEAFF; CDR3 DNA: TGTGCCAGCAGCCGATTGGGACAGACTGAAGCTTTCTTT
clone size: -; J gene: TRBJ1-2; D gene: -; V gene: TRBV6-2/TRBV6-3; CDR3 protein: CAGSYVSGRNGYTF; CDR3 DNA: TGTGCCGGCAGTTACGTTTCAGGGCGTAATGGCTACACCTTC
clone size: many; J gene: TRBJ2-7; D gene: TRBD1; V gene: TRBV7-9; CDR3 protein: CASSPLGQVAEQYF; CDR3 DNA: TGTGCCAGCAGCCCCCTCGGACAGGTAGCCGAGCAGTACTTC
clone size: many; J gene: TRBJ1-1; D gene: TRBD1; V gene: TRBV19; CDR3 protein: CASRSGTGADTEAFF; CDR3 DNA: TGTGCCAGTAGATCCGGGACAGGGGCGGACACTGAAGCTTTCTTT
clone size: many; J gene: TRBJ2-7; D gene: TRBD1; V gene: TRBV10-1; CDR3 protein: CASSEDRGQRDEQYF; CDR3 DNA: TGCGCCAGCAGTGAGGACAGGGGGCAAAGGGACGAGCAGTACTTC
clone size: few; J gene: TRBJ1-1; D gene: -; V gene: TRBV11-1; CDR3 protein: CASSLTRGATNTEAFF; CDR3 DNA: TGTGCCAGCAGCTTAACGAGGGGAGCGACGAACACTGAAGCTTTCTTT
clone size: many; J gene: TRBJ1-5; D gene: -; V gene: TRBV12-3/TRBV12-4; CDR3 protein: CASSLLDGNQPQHF; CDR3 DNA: TGTGCCAGCAGTTTACTGGACGGCAATCAGCCCCAGCATTTT
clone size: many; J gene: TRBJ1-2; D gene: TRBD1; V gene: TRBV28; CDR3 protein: CASSVPGQAEGYTF; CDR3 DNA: TGTGCCAGCAGCGTACCGGGACAGGCGGAGGGCTACACCTTC
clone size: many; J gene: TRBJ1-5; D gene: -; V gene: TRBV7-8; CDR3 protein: CASSLDAGAGSQHF; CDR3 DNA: TGTGCCAGCAGCTTAGACGCCGGGGCAGGATCCCAGCATTTT
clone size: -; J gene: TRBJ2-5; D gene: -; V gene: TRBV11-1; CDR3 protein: CASSLGRKKETQYF; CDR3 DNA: TGTGCCAGCAGCCTGGGACGGAAGAAAGAGACCCAGTACTTC
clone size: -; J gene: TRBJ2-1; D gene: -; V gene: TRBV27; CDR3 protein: CASSSPPGRGYNEQFF; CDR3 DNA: TGTGCCAGCAGTTCACCCCCGGGACGGGGGTACAATGAGCAGTTCTTC
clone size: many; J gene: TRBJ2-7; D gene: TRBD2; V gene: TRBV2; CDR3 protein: CASGGTISYEQYF; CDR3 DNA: TGTGCCAGCGGGGGGACTATTTCCTACGAGCAGTACTTC
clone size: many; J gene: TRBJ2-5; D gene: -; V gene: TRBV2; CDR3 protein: CASSYQETQYF; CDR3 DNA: TGTGCCAGCAGTTACCAAGAGACCCAGTACTTC
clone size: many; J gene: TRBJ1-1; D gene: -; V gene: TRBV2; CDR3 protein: CASSERGGMNTEAFF; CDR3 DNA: TGTGCCAGCAGTGAACGGGGGGGAATGAACACTGAAGCTTTCTTT
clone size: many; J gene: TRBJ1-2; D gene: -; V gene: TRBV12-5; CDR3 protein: CASGLVPSGAPDGYTF; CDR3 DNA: TGTGCTAGTGGTTTGGTACCGAGCGGGGCCCCGGATGGCTACACCTTC
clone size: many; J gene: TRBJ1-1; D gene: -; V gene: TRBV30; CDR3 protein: CAWSGQSAEAFF; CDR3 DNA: TGTGCCTGGAGTGGACAATCGGCTGAAGCTTTCTTT
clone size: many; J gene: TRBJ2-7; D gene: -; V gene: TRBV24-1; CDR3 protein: CATRESSKPEQYF; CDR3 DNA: TGTGCCACCAGGGAATCCTCTAAGCCCGAGCAGTACTTC
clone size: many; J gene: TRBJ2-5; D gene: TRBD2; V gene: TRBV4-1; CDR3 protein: CASSQAGGGETQYF; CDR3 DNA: TGCGCCAGCAGCCAGGCGGGGGGCGGGGAGACCCAGTACTTC
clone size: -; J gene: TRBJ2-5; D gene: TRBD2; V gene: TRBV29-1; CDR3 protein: CSVPATSGGSQNTQYF; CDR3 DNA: TGCAGCGTCCCCGCTACTAGCGGGGGGTCCCAGAATACCCAGTACTTC
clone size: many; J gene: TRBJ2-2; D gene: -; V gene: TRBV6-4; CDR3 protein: CASSNLAERRNTGELFF; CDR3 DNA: TGTGCCAGCAGTAACCTTGCGGAGCGGCGTAACACCGGGGAGCTGTTTTTT